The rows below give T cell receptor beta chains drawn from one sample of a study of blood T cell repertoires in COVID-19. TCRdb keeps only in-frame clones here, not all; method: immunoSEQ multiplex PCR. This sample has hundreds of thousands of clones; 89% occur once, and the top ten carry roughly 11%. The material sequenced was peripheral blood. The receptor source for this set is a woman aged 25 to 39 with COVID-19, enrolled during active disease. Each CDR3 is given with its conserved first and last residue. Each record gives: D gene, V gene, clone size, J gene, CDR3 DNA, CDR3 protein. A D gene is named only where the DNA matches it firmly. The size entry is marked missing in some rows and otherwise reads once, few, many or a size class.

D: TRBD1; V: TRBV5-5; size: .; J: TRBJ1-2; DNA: TGTGCCAGCAACCAACAGGGGGCTTTTTATGGCTACACCTTC; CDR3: CASNQQGAFYGYTF
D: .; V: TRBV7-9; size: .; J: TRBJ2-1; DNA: TGTGCCAGCAGGCCGCTAGGTGAGCAGTTCTTC; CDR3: CASRPLGEQFF
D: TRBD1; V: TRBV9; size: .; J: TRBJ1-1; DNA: TGTGCCAGCAGCGTAGGTGCGCAGGGGGCGCTTAGGGACACTGAAGCTTTCTTT; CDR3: CASSVGAQGALRDTEAFF
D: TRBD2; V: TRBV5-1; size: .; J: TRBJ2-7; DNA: TGCGCCAGCAGCTTGCAGGCTAGCGGTATGGGCGAGCAGTACTTC; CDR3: CASSLQASGMGEQYF
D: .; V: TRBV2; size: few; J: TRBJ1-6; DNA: TGTGCCAGCACCAGGACAGCCAACTATAATTCACCCCTCCACTTT; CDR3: CASTRTANYNSPLHF
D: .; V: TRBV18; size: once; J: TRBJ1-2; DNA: TGTGCCAGCTCACCCAGAGGCCCTAACTATGGCTACACCTTC; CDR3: CASSPRGPNYGYTF
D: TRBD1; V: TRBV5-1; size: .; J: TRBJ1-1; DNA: TGCGCCAGCAGGGATGACAGGGGCCCGATTTACACTGAAGCTTTCTTT; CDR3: CASRDDRGPIYTEAFF
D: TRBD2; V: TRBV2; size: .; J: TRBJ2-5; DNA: TGTGCCAGCAGTGAAACGTTGCTAGCGGGGGCATACCAAGAGACCCAGTACTTC; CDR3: CASSETLLAGAYQETQYF
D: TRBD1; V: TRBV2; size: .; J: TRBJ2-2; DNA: TGTGCCAGCAGGGACAGGGGGCGCCTCAACACCGGGGAGCTGTTTTTT; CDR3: CASRDRGRLNTGELFF
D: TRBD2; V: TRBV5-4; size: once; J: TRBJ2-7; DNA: TGTGCCAGCAGCGCCTCGGGACTAGCGGGTGCGCACGAGCAGTACTTC; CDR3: CASSASGLAGAHEQYF
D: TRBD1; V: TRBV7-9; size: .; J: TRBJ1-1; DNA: TGTGCCAGCAGTCGCACAGGGGATAACACTGAAGCTTTCTTT; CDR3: CASSRTGDNTEAFF
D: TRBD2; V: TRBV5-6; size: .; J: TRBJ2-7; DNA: TGTGCCAGCAGCTTGGTGGCTAGCGGGGAGGCCTACGAGCAGTACTTC; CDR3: CASSLVASGEAYEQYF
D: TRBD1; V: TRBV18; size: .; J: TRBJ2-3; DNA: TGTGCCAGCTCACCTTCTCGGACAGGGGGCAGAGATACGCAGTATTTT; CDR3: CASSPSRTGGRDTQYF
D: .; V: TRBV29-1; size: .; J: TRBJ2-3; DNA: TGCAGCGTTGCTGGGAGCGGAGCCACAGATACGCAGTATTTT; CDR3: CSVAGSGATDTQYF
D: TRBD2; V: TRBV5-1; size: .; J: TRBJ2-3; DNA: TGCGCCAGCAGCTTGTCTCCCCTAGCGGGGGGGCCAGATACGCAGTATTTT; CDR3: CASSLSPLAGGPDTQYF
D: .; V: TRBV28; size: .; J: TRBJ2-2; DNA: TGTGCCAGCAGTTTGGGGGGAGAAGGGGCGTTCGAGGAGCTGTTTTTT; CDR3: CASSLGGEGAFEELFF
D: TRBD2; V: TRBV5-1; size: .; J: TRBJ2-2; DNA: TGCGCCAGCAGCCCGACTAGCGGGGGGGCAGGGCATCGCGAGCTGTTTTTT; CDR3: CASSPTSGGAGHRELFF
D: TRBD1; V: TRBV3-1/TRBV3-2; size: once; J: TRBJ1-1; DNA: TGTGCCAGCAGCTTAGGACAGGCGAACACTGAAGCTTTCTTT; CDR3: CASSLGQANTEAFF
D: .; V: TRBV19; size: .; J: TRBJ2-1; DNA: TGTGCCAGTAGTATAGCCAGGTACAATGAGCAGTTCTTC; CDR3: CASSIARYNEQFF
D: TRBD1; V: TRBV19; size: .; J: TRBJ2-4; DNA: TGTGCCAGTAGTATAGAACGGGACAGGCCTTTAGCCAAAAACATTCAGTACTTC; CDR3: CASSIERDRPLAKNIQYF
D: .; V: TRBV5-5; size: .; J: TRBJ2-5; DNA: TGTGCCAGCAGCTTGGCGGGTGGCAGGGAAGAGACCCAGTACTTC; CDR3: CASSLAGGREETQYF
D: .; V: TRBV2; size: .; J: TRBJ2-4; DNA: TGTGCCAGCGGGGGGGCTGAGGCCCTAGCCAAAAACATTCAGTACTTC; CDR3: CASGGAEALAKNIQYF
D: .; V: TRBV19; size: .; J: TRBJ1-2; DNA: TGTGCCAGTAGCCGGGGGACGGCCATGGACGGCTACACCTTC; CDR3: CASSRGTAMDGYTF
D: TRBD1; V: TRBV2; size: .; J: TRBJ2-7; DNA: TGTGCCAGCAGTAAAGAGGGGGCTGGCTACGAGCAGTACTTC; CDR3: CASSKEGAGYEQYF
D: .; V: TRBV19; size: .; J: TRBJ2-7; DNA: TGTGCCAGTAGTACCACCCGACAGACCTCCTACGAGCAGTACTTC; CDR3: CASSTTRQTSYEQYF
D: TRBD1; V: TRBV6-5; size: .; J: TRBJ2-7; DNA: TGTGCCAGTTCGTCGACAGGGCCGGGGGAGCAGTACTTC; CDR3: CASSSTGPGEQYF
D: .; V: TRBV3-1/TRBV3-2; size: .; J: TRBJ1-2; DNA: TGTGCCAGCAGAAACCCCAGGGGCGCAGATGGCTACACCTTC; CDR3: CASRNPRGADGYTF
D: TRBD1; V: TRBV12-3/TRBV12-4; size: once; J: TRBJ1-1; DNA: TGTGCCAGCAGCGACAGGGGGCCTGAAGCTTTCTTT; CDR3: CASSDRGPEAFF
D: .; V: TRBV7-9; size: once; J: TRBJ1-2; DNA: TGTGCCAGCAGCTCCCGGACTGATCCCCTAGCTAACTATGGCTACACCTTC; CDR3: CASSSRTDPLANYGYTF
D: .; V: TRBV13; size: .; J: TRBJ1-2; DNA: TGTGCCAGCAGCTTAGTCAATAACTATGGCTACACCTTC; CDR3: CASSLVNNYGYTF
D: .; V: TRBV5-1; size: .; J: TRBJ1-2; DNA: TGCGCCAGCAGCTTGGCACCAGGGGTGGAAGGCTACACCTTC; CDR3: CASSLAPGVEGYTF
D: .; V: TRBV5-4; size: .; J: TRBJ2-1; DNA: TGTGCCAGCAGCGCACCCGGGAGTAGCGGTGAGCAGTTCTTC; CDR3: CASSAPGSSGEQFF
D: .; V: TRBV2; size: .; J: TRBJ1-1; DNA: TGTGCCAGCACGGTGGAGGGGCGCGGCACTGAAGCTTTCTTT; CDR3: CASTVEGRGTEAFF
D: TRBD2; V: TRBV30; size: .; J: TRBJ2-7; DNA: TGTGCCGGGACCGGGGGTAGCGGGGACGAGCAGTACTTC; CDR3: CAGTGGSGDEQYF
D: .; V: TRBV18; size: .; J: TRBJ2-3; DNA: TGTGCCAGCTCACCACCGGGGAGCGATACGCAGTATTTT; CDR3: CASSPPGSDTQYF
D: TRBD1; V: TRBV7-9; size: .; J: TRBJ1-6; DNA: TGTGCCAGCAGCTTGACAGGGTATAATTCACCCCTCCACTTT; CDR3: CASSLTGYNSPLHF
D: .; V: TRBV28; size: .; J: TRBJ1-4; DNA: TGTGCCAGCAGTCGAGGGGGTGATGAAAAACTGTTTTTT; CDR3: CASSRGGDEKLFF
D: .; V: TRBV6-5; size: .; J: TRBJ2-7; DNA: TGTGCCGGAGAACAGGAATACGAGCAGTACTTC; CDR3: CAGEQEYEQYF
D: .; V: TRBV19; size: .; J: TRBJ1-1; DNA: TGTGCCAGCAACGCCCTGGGATGGGAGGCTGAAGCTTTCTTT; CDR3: CASNALGWEAEAFF
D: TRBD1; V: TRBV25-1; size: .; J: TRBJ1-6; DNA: TGTGCCAGCAGAGCCCAGGACAGGGGTAATTCACCCCTCCACTTT; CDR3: CASRAQDRGNSPLHF
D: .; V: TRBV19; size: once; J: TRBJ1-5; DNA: TGTGCCAGTAGTATTGAGAGGGTTGGTCAGCCCCAGCATTTT; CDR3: CASSIERVGQPQHF
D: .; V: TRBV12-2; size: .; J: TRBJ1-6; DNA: TGTGCAAGTCGCTTCACCCCAGGGTCCGGGAATTCACCCCTCCACTTT; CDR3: CASRFTPGSGNSPLHF
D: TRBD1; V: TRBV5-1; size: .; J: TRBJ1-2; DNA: TGCGCCAGCGCACGGGAGACAGGGGGAAGCTATGGCTACACCTTC; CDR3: CASARETGGSYGYTF
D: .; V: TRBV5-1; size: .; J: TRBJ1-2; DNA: TGCGCCAGCAGCTTGTACCCTTCCGGCACAACTAATGGCTACACCTTC; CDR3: CASSLYPSGTTNGYTF
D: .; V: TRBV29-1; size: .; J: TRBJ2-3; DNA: TGCAGCGCCGACACCACAGATACGCAGTATTTT; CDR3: CSADTTDTQYF
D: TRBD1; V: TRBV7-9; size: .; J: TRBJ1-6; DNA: TGTGCCAGCAGCGTAACCGGGACAGGGATCTCACCCCTCCACTTT; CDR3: CASSVTGTGISPLHF
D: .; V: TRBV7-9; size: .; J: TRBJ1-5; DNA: TGTGCCAGCAGCTTACAGGGGACGAATCAGCCCCAGCATTTT; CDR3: CASSLQGTNQPQHF
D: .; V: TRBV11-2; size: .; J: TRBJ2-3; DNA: TGTGCCAGCAGCTTCCCACTCATGTGGGATACGCAGTATTTT; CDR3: CASSFPLMWDTQYF
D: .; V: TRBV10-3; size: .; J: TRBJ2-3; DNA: TGTGCCATCAGTGAGGGGTTCCCCCCACAGGATACGCAGTATTTT; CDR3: CAISEGFPPQDTQYF